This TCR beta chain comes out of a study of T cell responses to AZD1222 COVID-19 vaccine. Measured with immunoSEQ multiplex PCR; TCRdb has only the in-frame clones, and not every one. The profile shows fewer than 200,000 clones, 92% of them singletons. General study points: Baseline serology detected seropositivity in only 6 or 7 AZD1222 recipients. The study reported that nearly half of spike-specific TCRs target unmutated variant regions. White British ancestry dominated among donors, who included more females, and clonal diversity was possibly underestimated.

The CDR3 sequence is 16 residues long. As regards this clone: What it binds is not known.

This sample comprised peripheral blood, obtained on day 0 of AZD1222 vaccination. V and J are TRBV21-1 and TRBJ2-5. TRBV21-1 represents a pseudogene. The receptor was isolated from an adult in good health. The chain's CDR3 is CASSKGFQGRGETQYF. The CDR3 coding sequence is TGTGCCAGCAGCAAAGGTTTTCAGGGTCGGGGAGAGACCCAGTACTTC.